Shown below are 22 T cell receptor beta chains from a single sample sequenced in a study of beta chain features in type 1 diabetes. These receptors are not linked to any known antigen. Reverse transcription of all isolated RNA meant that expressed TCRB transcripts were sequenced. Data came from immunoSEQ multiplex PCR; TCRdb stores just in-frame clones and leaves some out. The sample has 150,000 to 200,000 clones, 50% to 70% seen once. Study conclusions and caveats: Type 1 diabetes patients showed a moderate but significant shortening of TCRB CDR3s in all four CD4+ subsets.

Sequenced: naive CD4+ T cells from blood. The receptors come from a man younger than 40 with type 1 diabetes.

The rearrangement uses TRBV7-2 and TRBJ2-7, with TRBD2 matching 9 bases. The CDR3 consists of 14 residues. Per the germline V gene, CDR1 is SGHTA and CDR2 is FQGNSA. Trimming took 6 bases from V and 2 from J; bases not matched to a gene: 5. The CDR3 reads CASSASGGPYEQYF. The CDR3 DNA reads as TGTGCCAGCAGTGCAAGCGGGGGGCCCTACGAGCAGTACTTC.

The CDR3 loop is CSVFVIGLRNTEAFF. CDR3 DNA: TGCAGCGTTTTTGTCATCGGACTGAGGAACACTGAAGCTTTCTTT. The rearrangement joins TRBV29-1 to TRBJ1-1; D uncertain. The CDR3 sequence is 15 residues long. Trimming removed 5 bases from V and 1 base from J, with 17 bases in between. Germline V gives CDR1 SQVTM, CDR2 ANQGSEA. Full variable domain (missing parts from reference TRBV29-1 and TRBJ1-1): SAVISQKPSRDICQRGTSLTIQCQVDSQVTMMFWYRQQPGQSLTLIATANQGSEATYESGFVIDKFPISRPNLTFSTLTVSNMSPEDSSIYLCSVFVIGLRNTEAFFGQGTRLTVV.

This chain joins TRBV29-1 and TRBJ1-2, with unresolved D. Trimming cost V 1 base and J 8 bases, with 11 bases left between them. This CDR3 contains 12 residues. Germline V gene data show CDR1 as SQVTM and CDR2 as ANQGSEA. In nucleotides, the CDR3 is TGCAGCGTTGAAGCTGAGGACGCCGGCTACACCTTC. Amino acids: CSVEAEDAGYTF.

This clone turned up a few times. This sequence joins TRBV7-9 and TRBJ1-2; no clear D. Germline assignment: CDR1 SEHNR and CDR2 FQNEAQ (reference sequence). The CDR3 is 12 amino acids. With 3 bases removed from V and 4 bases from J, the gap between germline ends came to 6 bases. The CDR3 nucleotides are TGTGCCAGCAGCTTGGACGTCTATGGCTACACCTTC. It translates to CASSLDVYGYTF.

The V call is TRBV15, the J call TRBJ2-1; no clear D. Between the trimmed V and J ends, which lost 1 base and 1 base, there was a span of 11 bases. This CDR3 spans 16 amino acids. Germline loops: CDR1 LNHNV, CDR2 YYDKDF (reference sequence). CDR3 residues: CATSRVGRNSYNEQFF. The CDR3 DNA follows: TGTGCCACCAGCAGAGTGGGAAGGAATTCCTACAATGAGCAGTTCTTC.

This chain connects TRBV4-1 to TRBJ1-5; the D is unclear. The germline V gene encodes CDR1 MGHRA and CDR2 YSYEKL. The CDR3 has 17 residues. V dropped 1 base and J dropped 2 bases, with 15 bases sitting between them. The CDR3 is CASSQGIIERGNQPQHF. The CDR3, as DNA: TGCGCCAGCAGCCAAGGCATCATAGAGCGGGGCAATCAGCCCCAGCATTTT.

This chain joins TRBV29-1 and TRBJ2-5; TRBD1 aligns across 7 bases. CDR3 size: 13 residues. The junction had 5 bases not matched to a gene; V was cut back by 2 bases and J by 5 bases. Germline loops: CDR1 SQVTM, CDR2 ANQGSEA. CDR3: CSVERIQGETQYF. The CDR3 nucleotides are TGCAGCGTTGAAAGGATACAGGGGGAGACCCAGTACTTC.

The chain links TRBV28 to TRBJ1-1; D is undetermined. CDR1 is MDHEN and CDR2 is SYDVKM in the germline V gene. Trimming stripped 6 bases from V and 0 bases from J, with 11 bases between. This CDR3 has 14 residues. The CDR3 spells CASSPPDLNTEAFF. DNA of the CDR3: TGTGCCAGCAGCCCTCCTGACCTGAACACTGAAGCTTTCTTT.

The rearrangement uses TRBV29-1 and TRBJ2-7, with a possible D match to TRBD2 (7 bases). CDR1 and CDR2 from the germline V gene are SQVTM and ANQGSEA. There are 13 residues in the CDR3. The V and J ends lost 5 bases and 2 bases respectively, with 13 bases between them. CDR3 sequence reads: CSVRVGGPYEQYF. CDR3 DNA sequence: TGCAGCGTTCGCGTCGGGGGGCCCTACGAGCAGTACTTC.

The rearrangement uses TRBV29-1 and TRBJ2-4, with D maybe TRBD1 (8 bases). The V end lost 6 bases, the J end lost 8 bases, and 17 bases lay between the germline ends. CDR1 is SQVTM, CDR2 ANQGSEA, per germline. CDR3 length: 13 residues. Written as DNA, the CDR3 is TGCAGCGTAGCTGGACAGGGAGGGGACATTCAGTACTTC. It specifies CSVAGQGGDIQYF.

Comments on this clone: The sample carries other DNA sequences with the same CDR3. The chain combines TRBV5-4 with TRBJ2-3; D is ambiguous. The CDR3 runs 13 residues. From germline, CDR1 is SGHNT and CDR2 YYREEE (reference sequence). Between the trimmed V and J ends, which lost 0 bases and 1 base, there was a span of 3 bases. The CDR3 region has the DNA TGTGCCAGCAGCTTGGCTGGCACAGATACGCAGTATTTT. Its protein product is CASSLAGTDTQYF.

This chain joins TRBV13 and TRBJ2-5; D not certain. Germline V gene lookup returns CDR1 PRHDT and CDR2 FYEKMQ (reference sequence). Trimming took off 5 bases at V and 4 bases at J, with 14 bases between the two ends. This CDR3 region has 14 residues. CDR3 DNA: TGTGCCAGCAGCCCACGTTTAGCTGGAGAGACCCAGTACTTC. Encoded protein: CASSPRLAGETQYF.

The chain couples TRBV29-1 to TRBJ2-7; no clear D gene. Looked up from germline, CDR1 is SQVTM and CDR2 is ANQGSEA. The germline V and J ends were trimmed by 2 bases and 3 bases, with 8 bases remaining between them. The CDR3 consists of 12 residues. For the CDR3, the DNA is TGCAGCGTTGAAATCGGGCACTACGAGCAGTACTTC. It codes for CSVEIGHYEQYF.

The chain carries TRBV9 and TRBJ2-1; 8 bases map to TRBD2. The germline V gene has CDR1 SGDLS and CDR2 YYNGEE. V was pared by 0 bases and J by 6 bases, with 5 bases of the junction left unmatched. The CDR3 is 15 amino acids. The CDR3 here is CASSVVDSGANEQFF. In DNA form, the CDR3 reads TGTGCCAGCAGCGTAGTGGATAGCGGGGCCAATGAGCAGTTCTTC.

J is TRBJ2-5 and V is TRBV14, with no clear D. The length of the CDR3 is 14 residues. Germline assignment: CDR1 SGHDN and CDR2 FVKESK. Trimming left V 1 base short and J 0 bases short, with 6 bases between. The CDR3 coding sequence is TGTGCCAGCAGCCAAGGGCCGAACCAAGAGACCCAGTACTTC. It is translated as CASSQGPNQETQYF.

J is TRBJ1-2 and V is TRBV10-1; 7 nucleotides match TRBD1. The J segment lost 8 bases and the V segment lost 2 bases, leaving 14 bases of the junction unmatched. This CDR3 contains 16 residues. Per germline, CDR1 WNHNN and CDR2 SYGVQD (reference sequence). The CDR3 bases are TGCGCCAGCAGTGAGACCGGGACAGTCCCTTTTTTGGGCTACACCTTC. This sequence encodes CASSETGTVPFLGYTF.

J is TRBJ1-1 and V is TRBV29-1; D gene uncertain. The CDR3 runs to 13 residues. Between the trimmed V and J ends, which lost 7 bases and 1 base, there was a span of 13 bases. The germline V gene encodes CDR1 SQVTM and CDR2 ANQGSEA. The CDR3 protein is CSGRMIANTEAFF. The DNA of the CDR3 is TGCAGCGGCCGCATGATAGCGAACACTGAAGCTTTCTTT.

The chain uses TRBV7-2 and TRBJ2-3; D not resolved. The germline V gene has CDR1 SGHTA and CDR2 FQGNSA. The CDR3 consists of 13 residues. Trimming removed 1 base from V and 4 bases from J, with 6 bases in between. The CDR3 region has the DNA TGTGCCAGCAGCTTAGTCTCGGCAGATACGCAGTATTTT. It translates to CASSLVSADTQYF.

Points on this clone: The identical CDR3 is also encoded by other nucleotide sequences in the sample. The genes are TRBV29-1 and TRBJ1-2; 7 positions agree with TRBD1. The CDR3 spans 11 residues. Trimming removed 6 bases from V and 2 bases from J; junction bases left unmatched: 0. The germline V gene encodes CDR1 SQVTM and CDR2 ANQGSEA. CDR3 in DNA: TGCAGCGTACAGGGGAACTATGGCTACACCTTC. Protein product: CSVQGNYGYTF.

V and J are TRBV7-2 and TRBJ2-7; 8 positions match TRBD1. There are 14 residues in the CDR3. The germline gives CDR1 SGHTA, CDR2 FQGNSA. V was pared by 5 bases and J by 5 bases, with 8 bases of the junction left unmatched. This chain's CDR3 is CASSQRQGIDEQYF. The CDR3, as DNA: TGTGCCAGCAGCCAAAGACAGGGGATCGACGAGCAGTACTTC.

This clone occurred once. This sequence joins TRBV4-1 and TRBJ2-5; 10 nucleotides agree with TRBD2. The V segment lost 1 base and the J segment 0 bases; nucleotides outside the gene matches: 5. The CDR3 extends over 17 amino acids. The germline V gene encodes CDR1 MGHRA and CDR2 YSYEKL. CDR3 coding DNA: TGCGCCAGCAGCCAAGGGAATAGCGGGGGGTACCAAGAGACCCAGTACTTC. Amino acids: CASSQGNSGGYQETQYF.

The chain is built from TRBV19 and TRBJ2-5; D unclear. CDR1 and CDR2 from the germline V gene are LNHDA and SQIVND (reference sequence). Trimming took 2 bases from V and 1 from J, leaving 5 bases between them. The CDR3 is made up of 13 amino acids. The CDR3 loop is CASSISLQETQYF. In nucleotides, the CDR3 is TGTGCCAGTAGTATAAGTCTCCAAGAGACCCAGTACTTC. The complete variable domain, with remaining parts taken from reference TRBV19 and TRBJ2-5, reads DGGITQSPKYLFRKEGQNVTLSCEQNLNHDAMYWYRQDPGQGLRLIYYSQIVNDFQKGDIAEGYSVSREKKESFPLTVTSAQKNPTAFYLCASSISLQETQYFGPGTRLLVL.